A single sample is the source of the 24 T cell receptor beta chains below, sequenced in a study of PD-1 blockade in classical Hodgkin lymphoma. Here immunoSEQ multiplex PCR was the method, and the copy in TCRdb shows in-frame clones only, minus some. The data hold more than 25,000 clones, with 70% observed a single time. Relapses following autologous stem cell transplantation were seen in all patients, with brentuximab vedotin exposure varying. Sample: peripheral blood mononuclear cells (PBMCs), taken before the second cycle of nivolumab. These receptors were taken from a human donor with classical Hodgkin lymphoma.

The rearrangement uses TRBV6-6 and TRBJ1-3; weak D call: TRBD1 (6 bases). Per germline, CDR1 MNHNY and CDR2 SVGAGI (reference sequence). With 6 bases removed from V and 4 bases from J, the gap between germline ends came to 16 bases. CDR3 length: 15 amino acids. The CDR3 protein is CASSVGGAGGNTIYF. The CDR3 bases are TGTGCCAGCAGCGTGGGGGGGGCAGGCGGAAACACCATATATTTT.

V usage is TRBV6-6 and J usage is TRBJ1-3; D may be TRBD1 (6 bases). Trimming took off 7 bases at V and 0 bases at J, with 10 bases between the two ends. This CDR3 has 14 amino acids. Germline V lookup: CDR1 MNHNY, CDR2 SVGAGI (reference sequence). CDR3 sequence (DNA): TGTGCCAGCACTAAGGACAGCTCTGGAAACACCATATATTTT. Residues: CASTKDSSGNTIYF.

The chain employs TRBV7-8 and TRBJ2-7; D not resolved. CDR1 and CDR2 (germline): SGHVS, FQNEAQ. There are 13 residues in the CDR3. V was cut by 5 bases and J by 1 base, with 9 bases left in between. This CDR3 is CASSINPSYEQYF. Here the CDR3 DNA reads TGTGCCAGCAGCATAAACCCGTCCTACGAGCAGTACTTC.

The chain has TRBV19 and TRBJ1-1, with D hard to call. Trimming removed 1 base at V and 10 bases at J, with 10 bases between. Germline V gene sequence: CDR1 LNHDA, CDR2 SQIVND (reference sequence). The CDR3 extends over 12 amino acids. The CDR3 region has the DNA TGTGCCAGTAGTATAGGGCTTGCTGGAGCTTTCTTT. This sequence encodes CASSIGLAGAFF.

The chain links TRBV6-6 to TRBJ1-2; D is perhaps TRBD1 (5 bases). Germline V CDR1 and CDR2: MNHNY, SVGAGI (reference sequence). The CDR3 covers 14 residues. V dropped 6 bases and J dropped 3 bases, with 14 bases sitting between them. The CDR3: CASRRGVLDYGYTF. The CDR3 DNA sequence: TGTGCCAGCAGGCGGGGGGTTTTGGACTATGGCTACACCTTC.

V gene TRBV5-4 combines with J gene TRBJ2-2, with 7 bases aligning to TRBD2. The CDR3 has 15 residues. Trimming cost V 4 bases and J 1 base; bases outside gene matches: 4. The germline CDR1 and CDR2 sequences are SGHNT and YYREEE (reference sequence). In nucleotides, the CDR3 is TGTGCCAGCAGCCCGGGAGGACGGAACACCGGGGAGCTGTTTTTT. This encodes CASSPGGRNTGELFF.

The CDR3 nucleotides read TGTGCCAGTAGTACGATACAGGGGGCTTATGGCTACACCTTC. Protein sequence: CASSTIQGAYGYTF. The rearrangement links TRBV19 to TRBJ1-2; the match to TRBD1 covers 9 bases. The CDR3 runs 14 residues. CDR1 and CDR2 (germline): LNHDA, SQIVND (reference sequence). The J segment lost 5 bases and the V segment lost 4 bases, leaving 5 bases of the junction unmatched.

The rearrangement uses TRBV28 and TRBJ1-2, with D hard to call. Germline lookup yields CDR1 MDHEN and CDR2 SYDVKM. Deletions cut 8 bases from V and 2 bases from J, with 12 bases between. This CDR3 has 13 residues. The CDR3 DNA sequence: TGTGCCAGCCGCCGCCCATCCAACTATGGCTACACCTTC. Translating gives CASRRPSNYGYTF.

This clone was seen a handful of times. CDR3 coding DNA: TGTGCCAGCAACGGCCCTTTTGAAGCCGAGCAGTACGTC. Residues: CASNGPFEAEQYV. The genes are TRBV2 and TRBJ2-7; D remains ambiguous. Germline CDR1 and CDR2: SNHLY and FYNNEI. V lost 7 bases and J 6 bases, leaving 16 bases between the germline ends. This CDR3 comprises 13 residues.

This rearrangement joins TRBV5-1 to TRBJ1-1; D unclear. CDR3 length: 16 residues. The V gene lost 5 bases and the J gene lost 4 bases, with 21 bases spanning the gap. Germline-derived CDR1 and CDR2 are SGHRS and YFSETQ. CDR3 coding DNA: TGCGCCAGCAGTACGTTTCGAGCATGGGGTGTCACTGAAGCTTTCTTT. This sequence encodes CASSTFRAWGVTEAFF.

This clone was detected once. The CDR3 loop is CASTFIGYNEQFF. CDR3 coding DNA: TGTGCCAGCACCTTCATAGGGTACAATGAGCAGTTCTTC. This sequence joins TRBV6-1 and TRBJ2-1; D unresolved. The germline V and J ends were trimmed by 7 bases and 4 bases, with 11 bases remaining between them. The CDR3 is 13 amino acids. The V gene's germline CDR1 is MNHNS and CDR2 SASEGT.

The CDR3 here is CASSPSATNTEAFF. CDR3 bases: TGTGCCAGCAGCCCCTCGGCGACGAACACTGAAGCTTTCTTT. This rearrangement joins TRBV7-6 to TRBJ1-1; no clear D gene. The CDR3 length is 14 residues. The V gene lost 5 bases and the J gene lost 1 base, with 11 bases spanning the gap. CDR1 and CDR2 from the germline V gene are SGHVS and FNYEAQ.

The chain's CDR3 is CASSLVGPSSYEQYF. CDR3 DNA sequence: TGTGCCAGCAGCTTAGTAGGGCCCAGCTCCTACGAGCAGTACTTC. The chain links TRBV7-9 to TRBJ2-7; D call uncertain. V lost 1 base to trimming and J lost 0 bases, with 10 bases between them. This CDR3 spans 15 amino acids. Germline V gene data show CDR1 as SEHNR and CDR2 as FQNEAQ (reference sequence).

The chain carries TRBV6-5 and TRBJ1-5; D unresolved. CDR3 size: 12 residues. CDR1 and CDR2 from the germline V gene are MNHEY and SVGAGI. V was pared by 7 bases and J by 7 bases, with 11 bases between. The CDR3 spells CASNLLGQPQHF. The CDR3 bases are TGTGCCAGCAATCTACTCGGGCAGCCCCAGCATTTT.

The chain combines TRBV29-1 with TRBJ1-2, with D possibly being TRBD1 (6 bases). V lost 4 bases to trimming and J lost 5 bases, with 11 bases between them. Germline V CDR1 and CDR2: SQVTM, ANQGSEA. This CDR3 has 12 amino acids. This CDR3 is CSVGEQGYGYTF. The CDR3 coding sequence is TGCAGCGTTGGTGAGCAGGGGTATGGCTACACCTTC.

This clone has a handful of counts. The rearrangement joins TRBV11-2 to TRBJ2-1; D is undetermined. CDR1 and CDR2 from the germline V gene are SGHAT and FQNNGV. V lost 5 bases to trimming and J lost 3 bases, with 5 bases between them. This CDR3 comprises 12 residues. In nucleotides, the CDR3 is TGTGCCAGCAGCCCGGACTACAATGAGCAGTTCTTC. Its protein is CASSPDYNEQFF.

The rearrangement joins TRBV4-3 to TRBJ1-1; D remains unclear. CDR3 length: 14 amino acids. The germline V gene encodes CDR1 LGHNA and CDR2 YSLEER. Trimming took off 0 bases at V and 10 bases at J, with 15 bases between the two ends. The CDR3 is CASSQDRFSLAAFF. CDR3 DNA: TGCGCCAGCAGCCAAGATAGGTTTTCCCTGGCAGCTTTCTTT.

The chain is built from TRBV11-3 and TRBJ2-3; no clear D. This CDR3 has 13 residues. V was clipped by 5 bases and J by 5 bases, with 11 bases between them. Germline CDR1 reads SGHNT; CDR2 reads YENEEA. CDR3 DNA sequence: TGTGCCAGCAGCCATAACGTTGGAGATACGCAGTATTTT. Its translation is CASSHNVGDTQYF.

V usage is TRBV5-6 and J usage is TRBJ2-3, with D tentatively TRBD2 (6 bases). Trimming pared 4 bases from V and 6 bases from J, leaving 15 bases between. Germline V gene lookup returns CDR1 SGHDT and CDR2 YYEEEE. The CDR3 covers 14 residues. For the CDR3, the DNA is TGTGCCAGCAGCGCTGGGGGGAACCGGGATACGCAGTATTTT. Translated: CASSAGGNRDTQYF.

The chain combines TRBV19 with TRBJ2-5; no reliable D call. V was cut by 6 bases and J by 8 bases, with 13 bases left in between. From germline, CDR1 is LNHDA and CDR2 SQIVND (reference sequence). The CDR3 has 12 amino acids. CDR3 protein: CASSLLSGTQYF. The CDR3 DNA follows: TGTGCCAGTAGCCTCCTTTCCGGAACCCAGTACTTC. The full variable domain, its missing parts supplied by reference TRBV19 and TRBJ2-5, is DGGITQSPKYLFRKEGQNVTLSCEQNLNHDAMYWYRQDPGQGLRLIYYSQIVNDFQKGDIAEGYSVSREKKESFPLTVTSAQKNPTAFYLCASSLLSGTQYFGPGTRLLVL.

The chain has TRBV19 and TRBJ2-3; 12 nucleotides line up with TRBD2. The CDR3 has 16 residues. Germline V gives CDR1 LNHDA, CDR2 SQIVND (reference sequence). V dropped 5 bases and J dropped 4; count of bases not matched to a gene: 7. CDR3 amino acids: CASSYLGLAGSDTQYF. In DNA, the CDR3 is TGTGCCAGTAGTTACCTCGGACTAGCGGGATCAGATACGCAGTATTTT. The whole variable domain, filled in from reference TRBV19 and TRBJ2-3, reads DGGITQSPKYLFRKEGQNVTLSCEQNLNHDAMYWYRQDPGQGLRLIYYSQIVNDFQKGDIAEGYSVSREKKESFPLTVTSAQKNPTAFYLCASSYLGLAGSDTQYFGPGTRLTVL.

The chain combines TRBV9 with TRBJ1-2; tentatively, D is TRBD1 (6 bases). Trimming removed 0 bases from V and 4 bases from J, with 10 bases in between. Germline CDR1 reads SGDLS; CDR2 reads YYNGEE. This CDR3 is 14 amino acids long. The CDR3 region has the DNA TGTGCCAGCAGCGTAGAACAGGGAAGCTATGGCTACACCTTC. Its protein product is CASSVEQGSYGYTF.

This chain joins TRBV19 and TRBJ1-1; D may be TRBD1 (6 bases). There are 13 residues in the CDR3. Germline CDR1 and CDR2: LNHDA and SQIVND (reference sequence). Trimming stripped 5 bases from V and 3 bases from J, with 10 bases between. The CDR3 sequence is CASSVQGYTEAFF. The CDR3 nucleotides read TGTGCCAGTAGTGTTCAGGGGTACACTGAAGCTTTCTTT.

The chain carries TRBV27 and TRBJ2-5, with D perhaps matching TRBD2 (5 bases). The germline CDR1 and CDR2 sequences are MNHEY and SMNVEV (reference sequence). The CDR3 is made up of 12 amino acids. Trimming pared 11 bases from V and 4 bases from J, leaving 14 bases between. This CDR3 is CAAGGFGETQYF. The DNA for the CDR3 is TGTGCCGCAGGAGGCTTCGGAGAGACCCAGTACTTC.